This is a list of T cell receptor beta chains from one sample in a study of T cell responses to AZD1222 COVID-19 vaccine. Repertoires were generated with immunoSEQ multiplex PCR, while TCRdb's copy carries only in-frame clones and drops some. The sample has more than 100,000 clones, 75% to 90% seen once; the top ten hold about 2.4%. This sample comprised peripheral blood, obtained on day 0 of AZD1222 vaccination. The receptors were gathered from an adult in good health. Each CDR3 is given with its conserved first and last residue. D genes are given only for firm matches. Clone size is shown for a subset of rows, as once, few, many or a class of expanded clone.

j_call d_call v_call clone_size cdr3_nt cdr3_aa
TRBJ2-3 TRBD2 TRBV10-3 once TGTGCCATCATGGCTAGCGGGAGGGCCGGAGATACGCAGTATTTT CAIMASGRAGDTQYF
TRBJ2-7 - TRBV20-1 many TGCAGTGCCCCCTTTACCTACGAGCAGTACTTC CSAPFTYEQYF
TRBJ1-3 - TRBV5-8 - TGTGCCAGCAGCTTGGTCCCCCCCCCTGGAAACACCATATATTTT CASSLVPPPGNTIYF
TRBJ1-3 TRBD1 TRBV27 - TGTGCCAGCAGTTTCTCCGGGACAGGGCCTGGAAACACCATATATTTT CASSFSGTGPGNTIYF
TRBJ2-2 - TRBV28 - TGTGCCAGCAGTTTCGTAGTAGCAGGTGCCGGGGAGCTGTTTTTT CASSFVVAGAGELFF
TRBJ2-3 TRBD2 TRBV5-4 - TGTGCCAGCAGCCCAACCGCGGGAGTGGGCACAGATACGCAGTATTTT CASSPTAGVGTDTQYF
TRBJ2-1 - TRBV27 - TGTGCCAGCAGTTTAATCGGGGGCAATGAGCAGTTCTTC CASSLIGGNEQFF
TRBJ1-4 - TRBV5-1 - TGCGCCAGTCTACACTGGACGGTAGACGAAAAACTGTTTTTT CASLHWTVDEKLFF
TRBJ1-6 - TRBV28 - TGTGCCAGCAGCCGTACCCCCACAGGGTCTGGTTCACCCCTCCACTTT CASSRTPTGSGSPLHF
TRBJ2-2 TRBD2 TRBV19 - TGTGCCAGTAGTATCCCTAGCGGGAGGAACACCGGGGAGCTGTTTTTT CASSIPSGRNTGELFF
TRBJ1-4 - TRBV6-5 - TGTGCCAGCAGAATAGGAACAACTAATGAAAAACTGTTTTTT CASRIGTTNEKLFF
TRBJ1-5 - TRBV19 - TGTGCCAGTAGTATTTTACAGGATAATCAGCCCCAGCATTTT CASSILQDNQPQHF
TRBJ2-2 - TRBV6-6 - TGTGCCAGCAGTTACTCGAGGGGGGGCACCGGGGAGCTGTTTTTT CASSYSRGGTGELFF
TRBJ1-1 - TRBV6-5 - TGTGCCACCGTACAGGTCCCCCCTGAAGCTTTCTTT CATVQVPPEAFF
TRBJ2-1 - TRBV9 - TGTGCCAGCAGCGTAGGGGGGACACCGAGCTCCTACAATGAGCAGTTCTTC CASSVGGTPSSYNEQFF
TRBJ1-1 - TRBV19 once TGTGCCAGTAGGGATAGACAGAACACTGAAGCTTTCTTT CASRDRQNTEAFF
TRBJ2-1 TRBD2 TRBV7-4 - TGTGCCAGCAGCCCGAAGGTGGTAGCGGGAAGGTCCTACAATGAGCAGTTCTTC CASSPKVVAGRSYNEQFF
TRBJ2-7 TRBD2 TRBV5-1 - TGCGCCAGCAGGTCTGGGACTAGCGGGGCCTACGAGCAGTACTTC CASRSGTSGAYEQYF
TRBJ2-1 TRBD2 TRBV9 - TGTGCCAGCAGCTTCGGGACTAGCACCAATGAGCAGTTCTTC CASSFGTSTNEQFF
TRBJ1-2 - TRBV7-3 few TGTGCCAGCAGCTTAGGGGGGCCCCTCTATGGCTACACCTTC CASSLGGPLYGYTF
TRBJ1-5 - TRBV19 - TGTGCCAGTAGTAACCGAGGGGGGGGCGATGGGCAGCCCCAGCATTTT CASSNRGGGDGQPQHF
TRBJ2-5 TRBD2 TRBV4-1 - TGCGCCAGCAGCCAAGGGTTTGGGAGCGGGGGTGGGCAGGAGACCCAGTACTTC CASSQGFGSGGGQETQYF
TRBJ1-4 - TRBV6-5 once TGTGCCAGCAGTTTCGACTCGGGGTCCCCTGAAAAACTGTTTTTT CASSFDSGSPEKLFF
TRBJ1-6 - TRBV5-1 - TGCGCCAGCACCTCCTCGTGGGGGGGTAATTCACCCCTCCACTTT CASTSSWGGNSPLHF
TRBJ2-5 TRBD2 TRBV28 - TGTGCCAGCAGTCGGTCGGGAGGCGTTGGAGAGACCCAGTACTTC CASSRSGGVGETQYF
TRBJ1-3 - TRBV20-1 - TGCAGTGCTAGAGGAGGAAACACCATATATTTT CSARGGNTIYF
TRBJ2-7 - TRBV2 - TGTGCCAGCAGTGAAGCGCTCGGGGTACTGTACTTC CASSEALGVLYF
TRBJ1-5 - TRBV5-1 - TGCGCCAGCAGCTTGGGGGCGGGCAATCAGCCCCAGCATTTT CASSLGAGNQPQHF
TRBJ2-1 - TRBV6-4 - TGTGCCAGCAGTGACTCGGCAGGGGGGAATGAGCAGTTCTTC CASSDSAGGNEQFF
TRBJ2-7 - TRBV5-5 - TGTGCCAGCAGCTTGTTCAGCCTGGGCGGCGTGGGCTACGAGCAGTACTTC CASSLFSLGGVGYEQYF
TRBJ1-3 - TRBV19 once TGTGCCAGTAGCCAGGACTTAAGCTCTGGAAACACCATATATTTT CASSQDLSSGNTIYF
TRBJ2-3 - TRBV7-6 - TGTGCCAGCACCCCCGGCACGGGATGGACAGATACGCAGTATTTT CASTPGTGWTDTQYF
TRBJ2-7 - TRBV28 - TGTGCCAGCAGCCTGGGGGTTACCTACGAGCAGTACTTC CASSLGVTYEQYF
TRBJ2-2 - TRBV7-9 - TGTGCCAGCAGCTACCTACTGACCGGGACGAACACCGGGGAGCTGTTTTTT CASSYLLTGTNTGELFF
TRBJ2-7 - TRBV5-1 - TGCGCCAGCAGCCTAGCACGGTCCTACGAGCAGTACTTC CASSLARSYEQYF
TRBJ1-2 - TRBV14 - TGTGCCAGCAGCCAAGAAGGAACAGGGTACTATGGCTACACCTTC CASSQEGTGYYGYTF
TRBJ2-1 TRBD2 TRBV7-2 once TGTGCCAGCAGCTTCAATCCGGGACTAGCGGACAATGAGCAGTTCTTC CASSFNPGLADNEQFF
TRBJ1-5 TRBD1 TRBV6-5 - TGTGCCAGCAGCGGGACAGGTTATAGCAATCAGCCCCAGCATTTT CASSGTGYSNQPQHF
TRBJ2-7 TRBD2 TRBV10-1 - TGCGCCAGCAGTGTCTTAGCGGGCGCCGAGCAGTACTTC CASSVLAGAEQYF
TRBJ2-5 - TRBV2 - TGTGCCAGCGCGATGGGGCAAGAGACCCAGTACTTC CASAMGQETQYF
TRBJ1-5 - TRBV3-1/TRBV3-2 - TGTGCCAGCAGCCAAGGTACGGGGGCGCTTGAGCCCCAGCATTTT CASSQGTGALEPQHF